This T cell receptor (beta chain) derives from a study of shared clonotypes between healthy human individuals. General study points: The sharing of 5% to 6.5% of naive CD4 clonotypes was seen across several donors.

CD8 cells regarded as naive lacked CD45RO, were positively chosen for CCR7, and omitted terminally differentiated effector memory CD45RA+ cells. Details on this clone: Its antigen is as yet unknown.

Germline V gene sequence: CDR1 MNHEY, CDR2 SMNVEV (reference sequence). The CDR3 consists of 12 residues. V lost 2 bases and J lost 12, with 11 bases in between. Every subset's genomic DNA went evenly onto several immunoSEQ plates. Replicate PCRs from sorted subsets contained about 0.2 ug DNA, which is 30,000 to 35,000 T cell genomes. Methods used by the authors: Quality scores were absent from the junction-only immunoSEQ sequences, so filtering differed. Sequencing used immunoSEQ multiplex PCR; TCRdb keeps in-frame clones, though not all of them. Clone size and V and J calls were adopted from that table, with D and trimming inferred from the DNA. The data contain around 2,000,000 clones, approximately 94% of them singletons.

Source material: naive CD8+ T cells from PBMCs. The chain has TRBV27 and TRBJ2-1; D might be TRBD2 (5 bases). This clonotype was obtained from a man younger than 35 in good health. Some clones in this sample may be carry-over from other donors' samples. Here the CDR3 DNA reads TGTGCCAGCAGTTTAACGGGGAGTGGGCAGTTCTTC. It is translated as CASSLTGSGQFF.